This passage covers 24 T cell receptor beta chains from one sample sequenced in a study of vaccination and CD4 T cells after COVID-19. Which antigens these TCRs recognize remains unknown. Treatment indicated: roughly 10-day PBMC culture with coronavirus spike peptide pools or control peptides (ViraFEST assay). Scientists ran DNA taken from cultured CD4+ T cells through the Oncomine TCR Beta short-read assay for sequencing. From the PCR reads, TCRdb called clonotypes with MiXCR, one entry per CDR3 protein. Of several thousand distinct CDR3 sequences listed, less than 70% are singletons. The sequenced material came from CD4+ T cells from blood, cultured in vitro. These receptors originate from a human donor who had recovered from COVID-19.

V is TRBV6-1 and J is TRBJ1-2, with D perhaps matching TRBD1 (5 bases). CDR1 and CDR2 from the germline V gene are MNHNS and SASEGT. The CDR3 is made up of 13 amino acids. The germline V and J ends were trimmed by 5 bases and 8 bases, with 15 bases remaining between them. The CDR3, as DNA: TGTGCCAGCAGTCAGGGCCCCTGGGGGGGCTACACCTTC. Translated: CASSQGPWGGYTF.

The chain uses TRBV6-1 and TRBJ2-7; D is perhaps TRBD2 (6 bases). With 5 bases removed from V and 3 bases from J, the gap between germline ends came to 14 bases. The CDR3 has 14 residues. The germline V gene has CDR1 MNHNS and CDR2 SASEGT. The CDR3: CASSRRLVDYEQYF. The CDR3 nucleotides are TGTGCCAGCAGTCGACGACTAGTAGACTACGAGCAGTACTTC.

J is TRBJ2-5 and V is TRBV20-1, with a weak D call TRBD1 (6 bases). The V end lost 4 bases, the J end lost 4 bases, and 7 bases lay between the germline ends. CDR3 length equals 11 residues. In germline, CDR1 is DFQATT, CDR2 SNEGSKA (reference sequence). The CDR3 DNA follows: TGCAGTGCTAACAGGGCAGAGACCCAGTACTTC. Its translation is CSANRAETQYF.

The rearrangement uses TRBV10-3 and TRBJ1-2; D unresolved. Trimming stripped 4 bases from V and 8 bases from J, with 8 bases between. CDR3 length equals 11 residues. Germline CDR1 is ENHRY and CDR2 is SYGVKD. This chain's CDR3 is CAISAASGYTF. The CDR3, as DNA: TGTGCCATCAGTGCGGCCTCGGGCTACACCTTC.

The J gene is TRBJ2-5, the V gene TRBV20-1; 11 bases line up with TRBD2. The trim removed 5 bases at V and 2 bases at J, leaving 7 bases unmatched. Germline CDR1 is DFQATT and CDR2 is SNEGSKA (reference sequence). The CDR3 consists of 15 residues. The CDR3 coding sequence is TGCAGTGCTGGGGATACTAGCGGGGGACAAGAGACCCAGTACTTC. Its translation: CSAGDTSGGQETQYF.

The chain uses TRBV10-3 and TRBJ1-1; D perhaps matches TRBD1 (5 bases). This CDR3 spans 14 amino acids. Trimming stripped 6 bases from V and 3 bases from J, with 14 bases between. Per the germline V gene, CDR1 is ENHRY and CDR2 is SYGVKD. The DNA for the CDR3 is TGTGCCATCAGGCCCCGGGACGGGGACACTGAAGCTTTCTTT. Its protein is CAIRPRDGDTEAFF.

CDR3 nucleotide sequence: TGTGCCAGCAGGATTAACTATGGCTACACCTTC. It encodes CASRINYGYTF. The V gene is TRBV6-1, the J gene TRBJ1-2, with no clear D. This CDR3 has 11 amino acids. CDR1 MNHNS and CDR2 SASEGT come from the germline V gene. The germline V and J ends were trimmed by 6 bases and 1 base, with 3 bases remaining between them.

This rearrangement joins TRBV20-1 to TRBJ1-5; TRBD1 is a possible D gene (5 bases). The CDR3 is 13 residues long. Per germline, CDR1 DFQATT and CDR2 SNEGSKA (reference sequence). Trimming removed 1 base at V and 3 bases at J, with 7 bases between. The CDR3 nucleotides read TGCAGTGCTAGAGGGGGCCCCAATCAGCCCCAGCATTTT. This codes for CSARGGPNQPQHF.

This clonotype appeared a few times. The CDR3 coding sequence is TGTGCCAGCAGTGCCCTCCAGGGATCCCTCCACTTT. It yields the protein CASSALQGSLHF. The chain couples TRBV28 to TRBJ1-6; TRBD1 is a possible D gene (5 bases). CDR1 and CDR2 (germline): MDHEN, SYDVKM. Trimming stripped 5 bases from V and 14 bases from J, with 13 bases between. The CDR3 is made up of 12 amino acids.

The chain joins TRBV28 to TRBJ2-5; weak D call: TRBD2 (6 bases). Per germline, CDR1 MDHEN and CDR2 SYDVKM. V was clipped by 6 bases and J by 3 bases, with 11 bases between them. There are 13 residues in the CDR3. In nucleotides, the CDR3 is TGTGCCAGCAGACCGGGAGTCAAAGAGACCCAGTACTTC. It specifies CASRPGVKETQYF. The entire variable domain, with the rest obtained from reference TRBV28 and TRBJ2-5, is as follows: DVKVTQSSRYLVKRTGEKVFLECVQDMDHENMFWYRQDPGLGLRLIYFSYDVKMKEKGDIPEGYSVSREKKERFSLILESASTNQTSMYLCASRPGVKETQYFGPGTRLLVL.

Remarks on this clonotype: Germline is not matched at one junction end, which may reflect a read error. CDR3 loop: CSAVVGLAPAVLF. As DNA, the CDR3 is TGCAGTGCAGTCGTTGGCCTCGCGCCGGCGGTGCTCTTC. The chain couples TRBV20-1 to TRBJ2-1; D unclear. The germline CDR1 and CDR2 sequences are DFQATT and SNEGSKA (reference sequence). The CDR3 is 13 residues long.

The chain recombines TRBV20-1 with TRBJ1-2; D is uncertain. The V gene lost 6 bases and the J gene lost 3 bases, with 14 bases spanning the gap. Germline assignment: CDR1 DFQATT and CDR2 SNEGSKA (reference sequence). The CDR3 spans 13 residues. Written as DNA, the CDR3 is TGCAGTGCCAACGAAAAGGTCGACTATGGCTACACCTTC. Encoded protein: CSANEKVDYGYTF.

V usage is TRBV6-1 and J usage is TRBJ2-7; D gene uncertain. Germline assignment: CDR1 MNHNS and CDR2 SASEGT. With 0 bases removed from V and 6 bases from J, the gap between germline ends came to 9 bases. The CDR3 runs to 13 residues. The CDR3 bases are TGTGCCAGCAGTGAAGCCTTTGATGGCGAGCAGTACTTC. Translating gives CASSEAFDGEQYF.

The rearrangement joins TRBV6-1 to TRBJ2-7, with no clear D. Germline CDR1 reads MNHNS; CDR2 reads SASEGT. The CDR3 sequence is 13 residues long. Deletions cut 6 bases from V and 4 bases from J, with 13 bases between. The CDR3 sequence is CASSDGTRYEQYF. CDR3 nucleotides: TGTGCCAGCAGCGACGGTACACGGTACGAGCAGTACTTC.

In its sample, this clonotype is large. This chain links TRBV7-2 with TRBJ2-5, with 11 bases lining up with TRBD2. The CDR3 is 18 residues long. V lost 1 base and J lost 5; bases outside the gene matches: 12. Germline CDR1 and CDR2: SGHTA and FQGNSA. This CDR3 reads CASSLVSGGAAVHETQYF. The CDR3, as DNA: TGTGCCAGCAGCTTAGTTAGCGGGGGGGCCGCGGTTCACGAGACCCAGTACTTC.

This clonotype turned up a few times. The chain joins TRBV20-1 to TRBJ1-2, with TRBD1 matching over 9 bases. With V trimmed by 0 bases and J by 0 bases, 2 bases remained unmatched. The CDR3 sequence is 15 residues long. CDR1 is DFQATT, CDR2 SNEGSKA, per germline (reference sequence). In nucleotides, the CDR3 is TGCAGTGCTAGAGATCGGACAGGGGCTAACTATGGCTACACCTTC. It yields the protein CSARDRTGANYGYTF.

This clonotype was counted only a few times. The V and J genes are TRBV15 and TRBJ1-2; D possibly corresponds to TRBD1 (5 bases). The CDR3 contains 13 residues. Trimming took off 0 bases at V and 9 bases at J, with 11 bases between the two ends. Germline V gene data show CDR1 as LNHNV and CDR2 as YYDKDF (reference sequence). CDR3 residues: CATSRDRGASYTF. CDR3 sequence (DNA): TGTGCCACCAGCAGAGATAGAGGGGCTAGCTACACCTTC.

The gene calls are TRBV28 and TRBJ1-2, with D uncertain. V lost 3 bases and J 2 bases, leaving 4 bases between the germline ends. Germline V lookup: CDR1 MDHEN, CDR2 SYDVKM. This CDR3 has 12 residues. The CDR3 region has the DNA TGTGCCAGCAGTTTTGAAAACTATGGCTACACCTTC. The encoded protein is CASSFENYGYTF.

The rearrangement links TRBV28 to TRBJ2-7; a weak D match, TRBD1 (6 bases). Germline CDR1 is MDHEN and CDR2 is SYDVKM. CDR3 length equals 15 residues. V was pared by 6 bases and J by 2 bases, with 17 bases between. The CDR3 DNA reads as TGTGCCAGCAGCCCCCCCGGGGACAAGGCCTACGAGCAGTACTTC. Amino acids: CASSPPGDKAYEQYF.

This clonotype was counted a single time. The J gene is TRBJ1-2, the V gene TRBV7-2; no clear D. CDR1 is SGHTA and CDR2 is FQGNSA in the germline V gene. Trimming removed 5 bases from V and 7 bases from J, with 14 bases in between. The length of the CDR3 is 13 residues. The CDR3 nucleotides are TGTGCCAGCAGCCCCACTTTGAAGGCTGGCTACACCTTC. Its protein product is CASSPTLKAGYTF.

This clonotype is deemed large. The chain links TRBV20-1 to TRBJ2-1; 7 positions agree with TRBD1. The CDR3 totals 14 residues. The V gene's germline CDR1 is DFQATT and CDR2 SNEGSKA (reference sequence). V shed 6 bases, J shed 8 bases, and the junction held 13 bases outside the gene matches. For the CDR3, the DNA is TGCAGTGCGTACAGGGGCGCCGTGGGGTATGAGCAGTTCTTC. Its translation: CSAYRGAVGYEQFF.

The chain couples TRBV20-1 to TRBJ2-4; D might be TRBD2 (6 bases). Germline-derived CDR1 and CDR2 are DFQATT and SNEGSKA (reference sequence). The CDR3 contains 13 residues. Trimming took off 6 bases at V and 0 bases at J, with 9 bases between the two ends. The DNA of the CDR3 is TGCAGTGCCCCGGGAGTAGCCAAAAACATTCAGTACTTC. It is translated as CSAPGVAKNIQYF.

CDR3 sequence: CSASGAGGNSYNEQFF. In nucleotides, the CDR3 is TGCAGTGCTAGCGGCGCGGGGGGCAACTCCTACAATGAGCAGTTCTTC. This chain uses TRBV20-1 with TRBJ2-1; TRBD2 matches 8 bases. J gave up 0 bases and V 3 bases, and 7 bases lay outside the gene matches. This CDR3 has 16 residues. CDR1 and CDR2 from the germline V gene are DFQATT and SNEGSKA (reference sequence).

The chain combines TRBV20-1 with TRBJ2-5; D unclear. The V and J ends lost 5 bases and 5 bases respectively, with 12 bases between them. From germline, CDR1 is DFQATT and CDR2 SNEGSKA (reference sequence). This CDR3 is built from 12 residues. The CDR3 here is CSASGSGETQYF. CDR3 coding DNA: TGCAGTGCTTCTGGATCCGGGGAGACCCAGTACTTC.